A selection of T cell receptor beta chains follows, all from one sample in a study of shared clonotypes between healthy human individuals. Sequenced by immunoSEQ multiplex PCR; TCRdb stores in-frame clones only, minus some. The sample holds approximately 2.5 million clones, over 85% seen once. Sequenced input: naive CD4+ T cells from PBMCs. All receptors derive from a man younger than 30 in good health. Some clones in this sample may be carry-over from other donors' samples. Each CDR3 is given with its conserved first and last residue. The order of the fields is CDR3 DNA, CDR3 protein, J gene, V gene, clone size, D gene. A D gene is named only where the DNA matches it firmly. Clone size is given for some rows only: seen once, a few or many times, or a class if the clone is expanded.

DNA: TGCGCCAGCAGCTTGGCCTCGGGACGCTCAAGAGATACGCAGTATTTT
CDR3: CASSLASGRSRDTQYF
J: TRBJ2-3
V: TRBV5-1
size: NA
D: NA

DNA: TGTGCCAGCAGAACACAGGGGATCAATCAGCCCCAGCATTTT
CDR3: CASRTQGINQPQHF
J: TRBJ1-5
V: TRBV6-6
size: NA
D: TRBD1

DNA: TGTGCCAGCAGTTTAAGGGGGACTACTTATAATACGCAGTATTTT
CDR3: CASSLRGTTYNTQYF
J: TRBJ2-3
V: TRBV28
size: NA
D: NA

DNA: TGTGCCAGCAGCTCCCCCGGGCATGAGACCCAGTACTTC
CDR3: CASSSPGHETQYF
J: TRBJ2-5
V: TRBV7-9
size: NA
D: NA

DNA: TGCGCCAGCAGTACGGACAGTAGCACAGATACGCAGTATTTT
CDR3: CASSTDSSTDTQYF
J: TRBJ2-3
V: TRBV5-1
size: NA
D: NA

DNA: TGTGCCAGCAGCTCGGGACTAGCGGGAGCGGATGAGCAGTTCTTC
CDR3: CASSSGLAGADEQFF
J: TRBJ2-1
V: TRBV7-3
size: NA
D: TRBD2

DNA: TGTGCCAGCAGTTACTCGAGCATACCCGCCGGGGAGCTGTTTTTT
CDR3: CASSYSSIPAGELFF
J: TRBJ2-2
V: TRBV6-5
size: NA
D: NA

DNA: TGTGCCAGCAGCTTGGTCCCAGACACTGAAGCTTTCTTT
CDR3: CASSLVPDTEAFF
J: TRBJ1-1
V: TRBV5-4
size: NA
D: NA

DNA: TGTGCCACCAGCAGAGATATTAGCCTCGAGCAGTACTTC
CDR3: CATSRDISLEQYF
J: TRBJ2-7
V: TRBV15
size: NA
D: NA

DNA: TGTGCCAGCAGCCAAGATTTAAGGACAGGTATTGAAAAACTGTTTTTT
CDR3: CASSQDLRTGIEKLFF
J: TRBJ1-4
V: TRBV4-2
size: NA
D: TRBD1

DNA: TGTGCCAGCCGTACAGGGGGTGGGGAGACCCAGTACTTC
CDR3: CASRTGGGETQYF
J: TRBJ2-5
V: TRBV2
size: NA
D: TRBD1

DNA: TGTGCCAGCAGTCAATATACGACGAACACTGAAGCTTTCTTT
CDR3: CASSQYTTNTEAFF
J: TRBJ1-1
V: TRBV6-5
size: NA
D: NA

DNA: TGTGCCAGCATCGGACAGGGTTCCTACGAGCAGTACTTC
CDR3: CASIGQGSYEQYF
J: TRBJ2-7
V: TRBV2
size: once
D: TRBD1

DNA: TGTGCCAGCAGCTTAGAGTTTAGCGGGCCCTACGAGCAGTACTTC
CDR3: CASSLEFSGPYEQYF
J: TRBJ2-7
V: TRBV7-2
size: NA
D: TRBD2

DNA: TGTGCCAGCAGCCTCCGGGACACCAACCTGGGCACGCAGTATTTT
CDR3: CASSLRDTNLGTQYF
J: TRBJ2-3
V: TRBV5-4
size: NA
D: NA

DNA: TGCGCCAGCAGCTTGTACGCCCTCGAGGACACTGAAGCTTTCTTT
CDR3: CASSLYALEDTEAFF
J: TRBJ1-1
V: TRBV5-1
size: NA
D: NA

DNA: TGTGCCAGCAGTTTTCGCAGTCCTAATCAGCCCCAGCATTTT
CDR3: CASSFRSPNQPQHF
J: TRBJ1-5
V: TRBV27
size: NA
D: NA

DNA: TGTGCCAGCTCACCACTCCAGAATGAAAAACTGTTTTTT
CDR3: CASSPLQNEKLFF
J: TRBJ1-4
V: TRBV18
size: NA
D: NA

DNA: TGTGCCAGCAGCAAAGGGACCCGTGACGTGCCGTTCTTC
CDR3: CASSKGTRDVPFF
J: TRBJ2-1
V: TRBV11-3
size: NA
D: NA

DNA: TGTGCCAGCAGCTCCGACAGGGAGGCGTATGGCTACACCTTC
CDR3: CASSSDREAYGYTF
J: TRBJ1-2
V: TRBV7-9
size: NA
D: TRBD1

DNA: TGTGCCAGCAGCTCCCGGACTAGCGGAATAGAGACCCAGTACTTC
CDR3: CASSSRTSGIETQYF
J: TRBJ2-5
V: TRBV5-6
size: NA
D: TRBD2

DNA: TGTGCCAGCAGTATAGGCACAGGGGGTTTTCAGCCCCAGCATTTT
CDR3: CASSIGTGGFQPQHF
J: TRBJ1-5
V: TRBV6-6
size: NA
D: TRBD1

DNA: TGTGCCAGCAGCCCTGGGGTCAGGAGCACAGATACGCAGTATTTT
CDR3: CASSPGVRSTDTQYF
J: TRBJ2-3
V: TRBV7-6
size: NA
D: NA

DNA: TGTGCCAGCAGCCCCTGGACAGGAACCCCTAACTATGGCTACACCTTC
CDR3: CASSPWTGTPNYGYTF
J: TRBJ1-2
V: TRBV4-2
size: once
D: TRBD1

DNA: TGTGCCAGCACAGGGGTAGGAACTGAAGCTTTCTTT
CDR3: CASTGVGTEAFF
J: TRBJ1-1
V: TRBV6-1
size: NA
D: NA

DNA: TGTGCCAGCAGCCCGGGGGCCGGCTACACCTTC
CDR3: CASSPGAGYTF
J: TRBJ1-2
V: TRBV5-6
size: NA
D: NA

DNA: TGTGCCACCAGCAGAGACGAATCCCCCCTGCATTTT
CDR3: CATSRDESPLHF
J: TRBJ1-5
V: TRBV15
size: NA
D: NA

DNA: TGTGCCAGCACCTCTGGGGTTTACTACGAGCAGTACTTC
CDR3: CASTSGVYYEQYF
J: TRBJ2-7
V: TRBV11-1
size: NA
D: NA

DNA: TGTGCCAGCAGTTTTGGGCGGAAGCGGGAGGTGGCCTACGAGCAGTACTTC
CDR3: CASSFGRKREVAYEQYF
J: TRBJ2-7
V: TRBV27
size: NA
D: TRBD2

DNA: TGTGCCAGCAGTGACAGGACGGCAAACACTGAAGCTTTCTTT
CDR3: CASSDRTANTEAFF
J: TRBJ1-1
V: TRBV25-1
size: NA
D: NA

DNA: TGTGCCGGACGTTTAGCCACGGCTGAAGCTTTCTTT
CDR3: CAGRLATAEAFF
J: TRBJ1-1
V: TRBV30
size: NA
D: NA

DNA: TGCAGCGTTGAAAGTTGGAGCTCCTACAATGAGCAGTTCTTC
CDR3: CSVESWSSYNEQFF
J: TRBJ2-1
V: TRBV29-1
size: NA
D: NA

DNA: TGCGCCAGCAGCCAAGCTCTCAGTGGCTGGAATCAGCCCCAGCATTTT
CDR3: CASSQALSGWNQPQHF
J: TRBJ1-5
V: TRBV4-1
size: NA
D: NA